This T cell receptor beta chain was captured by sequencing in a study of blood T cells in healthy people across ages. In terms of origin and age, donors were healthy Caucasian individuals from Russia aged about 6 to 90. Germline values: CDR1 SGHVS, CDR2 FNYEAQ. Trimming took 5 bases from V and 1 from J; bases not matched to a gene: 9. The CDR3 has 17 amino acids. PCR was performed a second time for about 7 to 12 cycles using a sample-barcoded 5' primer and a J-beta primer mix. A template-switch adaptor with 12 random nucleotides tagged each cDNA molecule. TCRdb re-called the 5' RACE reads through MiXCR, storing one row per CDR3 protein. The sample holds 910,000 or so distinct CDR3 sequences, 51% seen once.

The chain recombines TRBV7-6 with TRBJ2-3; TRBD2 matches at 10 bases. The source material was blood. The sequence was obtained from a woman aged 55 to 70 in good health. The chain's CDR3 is CASSRNRGTSGTDTQYF. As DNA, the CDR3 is TGTGCCAGCAGCCGAAACAGGGGGACTAGCGGCACAGATACGCAGTATTTT.